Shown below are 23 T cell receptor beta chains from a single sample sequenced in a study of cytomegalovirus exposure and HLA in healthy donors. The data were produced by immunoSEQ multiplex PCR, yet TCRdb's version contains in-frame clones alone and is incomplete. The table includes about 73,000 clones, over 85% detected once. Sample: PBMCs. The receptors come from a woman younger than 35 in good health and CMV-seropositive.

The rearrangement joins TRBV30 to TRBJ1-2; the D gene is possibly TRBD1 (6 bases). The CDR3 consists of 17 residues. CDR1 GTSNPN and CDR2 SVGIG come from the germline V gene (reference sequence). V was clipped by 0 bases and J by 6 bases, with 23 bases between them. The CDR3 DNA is TGTGCCTGGAGTGTGGCGCTTTGGGCAGGGGATGTCAATGGCTACACCTTC. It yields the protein CAWSVALWAGDVNGYTF.

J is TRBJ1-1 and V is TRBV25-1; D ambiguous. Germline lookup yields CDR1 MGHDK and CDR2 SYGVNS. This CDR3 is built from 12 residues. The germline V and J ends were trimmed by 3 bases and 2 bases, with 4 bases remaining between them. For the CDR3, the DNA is TGTGCCAGCAGTGACTCTAACACTGAAGCTTTCTTT. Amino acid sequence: CASSDSNTEAFF.

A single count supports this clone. The CDR3 region has the DNA TGTGCCAGCAGCCCCCCGGGGGTGAACACTGAAGCTTTCTTT. This gives the protein CASSPPGVNTEAFF. The chain uses TRBV28 and TRBJ1-1; perhaps TRBD1 as D (5 bases). This CDR3 region has 14 residues. With 6 bases removed from V and 0 bases from J, the gap between germline ends came to 11 bases. The germline V gene has CDR1 MDHEN and CDR2 SYDVKM. Together with reference TRBV28 and TRBJ1-1, the CDR3 gives the full variable domain: DVKVTQSSRYLVKRTGEKVFLECVQDMDHENMFWYRQDPGLGLRLIYFSYDVKMKEKGDIPEGYSVSREKKERFSLILESASTNQTSMYLCASSPPGVNTEAFFGQGTRLTVV.

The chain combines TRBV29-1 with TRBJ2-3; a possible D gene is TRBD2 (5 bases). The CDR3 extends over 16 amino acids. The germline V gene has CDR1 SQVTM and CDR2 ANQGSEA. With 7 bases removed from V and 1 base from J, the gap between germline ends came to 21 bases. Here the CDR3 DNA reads TGCAGCGCCGAGGGTCTTCCAATAAAGGGCACAGATACGCAGTATTTT. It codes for CSAEGLPIKGTDTQYF.

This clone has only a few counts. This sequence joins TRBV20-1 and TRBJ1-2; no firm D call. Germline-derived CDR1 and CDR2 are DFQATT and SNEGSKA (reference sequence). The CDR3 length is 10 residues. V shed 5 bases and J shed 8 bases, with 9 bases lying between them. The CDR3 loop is CSAQEKGYTF. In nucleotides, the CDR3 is TGCAGTGCTCAAGAGAAGGGCTACACCTTC.

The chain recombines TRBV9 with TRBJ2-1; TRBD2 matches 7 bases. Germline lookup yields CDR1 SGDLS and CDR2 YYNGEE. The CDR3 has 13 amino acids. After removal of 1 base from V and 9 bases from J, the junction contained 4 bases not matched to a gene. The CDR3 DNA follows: TGTGCCAGCAGCGTATTAGGGGAGGGTGAGCAGTTCTTC. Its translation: CASSVLGEGEQFF.

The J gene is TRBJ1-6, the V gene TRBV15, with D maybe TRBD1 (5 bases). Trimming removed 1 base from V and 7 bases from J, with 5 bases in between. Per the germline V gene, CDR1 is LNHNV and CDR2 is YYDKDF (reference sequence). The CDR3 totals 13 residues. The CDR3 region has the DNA TGTGCCACCAGCAGAGGGGGCAATTCACCCCTCCACTTT. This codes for CATSRGGNSPLHF.

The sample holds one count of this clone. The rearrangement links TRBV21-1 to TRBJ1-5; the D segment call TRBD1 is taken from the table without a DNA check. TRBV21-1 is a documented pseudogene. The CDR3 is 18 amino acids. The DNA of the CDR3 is TGTGCCAGCAATGGGTGGACAGGGCTCCTGTATAGCAATCAGCCCCAGCATTTT. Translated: CASNGWTGLLYSNQPQHF.

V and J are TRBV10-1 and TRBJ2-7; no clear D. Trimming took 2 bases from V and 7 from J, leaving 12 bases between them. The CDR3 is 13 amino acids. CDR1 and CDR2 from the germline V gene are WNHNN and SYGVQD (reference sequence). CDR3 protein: CASSEIRDGEQYF. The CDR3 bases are TGCGCCAGCAGTGAGATCCGAGACGGGGAGCAGTACTTC.

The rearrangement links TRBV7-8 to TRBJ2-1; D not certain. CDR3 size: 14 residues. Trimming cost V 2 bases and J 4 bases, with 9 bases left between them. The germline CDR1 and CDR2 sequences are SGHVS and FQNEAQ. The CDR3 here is CASSLLSEYNEQFF. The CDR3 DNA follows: TGTGCCAGCAGCTTATTATCCGAGTACAATGAGCAGTTCTTC.

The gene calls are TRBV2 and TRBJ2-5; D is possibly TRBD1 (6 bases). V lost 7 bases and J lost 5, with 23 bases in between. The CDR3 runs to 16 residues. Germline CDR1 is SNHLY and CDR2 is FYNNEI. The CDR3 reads CASIILSLGARETQYF. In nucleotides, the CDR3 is TGTGCCAGCATAATCCTCTCTTTGGGGGCGCGGGAGACCCAGTACTTC.

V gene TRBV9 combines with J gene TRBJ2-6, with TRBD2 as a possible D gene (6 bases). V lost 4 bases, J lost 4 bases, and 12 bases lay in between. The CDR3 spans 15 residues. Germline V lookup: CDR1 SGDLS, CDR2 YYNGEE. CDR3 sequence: CASSQGGFGANVLTF. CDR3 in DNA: TGTGCCAGCAGCCAAGGAGGGTTCGGGGCCAACGTCCTGACTTTC.

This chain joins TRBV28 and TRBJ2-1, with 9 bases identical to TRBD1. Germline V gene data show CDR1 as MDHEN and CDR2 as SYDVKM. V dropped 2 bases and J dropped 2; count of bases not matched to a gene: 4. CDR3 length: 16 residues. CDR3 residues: CASSLPGQGTYNEQFF. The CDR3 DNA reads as TGTGCCAGCAGTTTACCCGGACAGGGGACCTACAATGAGCAGTTCTTC.

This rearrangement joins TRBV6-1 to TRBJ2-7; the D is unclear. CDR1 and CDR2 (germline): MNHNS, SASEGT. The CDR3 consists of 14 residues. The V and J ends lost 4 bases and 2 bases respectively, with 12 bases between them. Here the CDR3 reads CASSVYSSTYEQYF. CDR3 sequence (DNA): TGTGCCAGCAGTGTATACAGTTCTACCTACGAGCAGTACTTC.

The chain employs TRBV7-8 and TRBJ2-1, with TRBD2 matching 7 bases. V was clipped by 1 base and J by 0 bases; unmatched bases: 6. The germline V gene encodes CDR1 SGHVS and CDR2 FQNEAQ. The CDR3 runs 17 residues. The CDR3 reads CASSLVASGSSYNEQFF. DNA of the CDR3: TGTGCCAGCAGCTTAGTGGCTAGCGGTAGCTCCTACAATGAGCAGTTCTTC.

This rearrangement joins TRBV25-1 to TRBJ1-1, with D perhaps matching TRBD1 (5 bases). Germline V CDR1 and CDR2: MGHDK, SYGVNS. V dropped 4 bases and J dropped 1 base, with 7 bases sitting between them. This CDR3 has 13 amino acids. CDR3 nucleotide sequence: TGTGCCAGCAGTGCCGGACAGAACACTGAAGCTTTCTTT. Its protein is CASSAGQNTEAFF.

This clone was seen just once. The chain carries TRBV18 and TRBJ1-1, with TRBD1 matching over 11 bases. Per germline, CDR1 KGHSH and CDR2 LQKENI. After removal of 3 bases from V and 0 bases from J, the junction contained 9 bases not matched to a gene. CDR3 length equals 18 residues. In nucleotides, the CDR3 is TGTGCCAGCTCACCTCAAGGACAGGGGGCGATCTTGAACACTGAAGCTTTCTTT. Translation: CASSPQGQGAILNTEAFF. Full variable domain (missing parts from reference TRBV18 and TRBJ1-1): NAGVMQNPRHLVRRRGQEARLRCSPMKGHSHVYWYRQLPEEGLKFMVYLQKENIIDESGMPKERFSAEFPKEGPSILRIQQVVRGDSAAYFCASSPQGQGAILNTEAFFGQGTRLTVV.

In DNA form, the CDR3 reads TGTGCCTGGACGACAGGGACAGATACGCAGTATTTT. Translation gives CAWTTGTDTQYF. The J gene is TRBJ2-3, the V gene TRBV30; TRBD1 matches at 7 bases. The CDR3 sequence is 12 residues long. Trimming took 4 bases from V and 3 from J; bases not matched to a gene: 1. Germline values: CDR1 GTSNPN, CDR2 SVGIG (reference sequence).

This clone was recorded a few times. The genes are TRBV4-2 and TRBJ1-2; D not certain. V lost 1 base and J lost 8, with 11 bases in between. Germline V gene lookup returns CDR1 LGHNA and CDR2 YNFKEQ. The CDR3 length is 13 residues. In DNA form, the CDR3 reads TGTGCCAGCAGCCAAGGCGGCGATCGGGGCTACACCTTC. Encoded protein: CASSQGGDRGYTF.

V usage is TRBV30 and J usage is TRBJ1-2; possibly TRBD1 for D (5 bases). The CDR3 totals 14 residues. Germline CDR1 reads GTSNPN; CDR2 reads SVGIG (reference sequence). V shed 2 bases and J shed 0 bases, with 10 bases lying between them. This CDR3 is CAWSPTATNYGYTF. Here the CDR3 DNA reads TGTGCCTGGAGTCCGACAGCGACTAACTATGGCTACACCTTC.

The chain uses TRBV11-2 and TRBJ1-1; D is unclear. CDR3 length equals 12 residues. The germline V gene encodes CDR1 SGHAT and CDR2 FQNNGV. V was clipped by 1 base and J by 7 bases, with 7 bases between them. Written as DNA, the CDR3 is TGTGCCAGCAGCTTAGGTGTCCTTGAAGCTTTCTTT. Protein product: CASSLGVLEAFF.

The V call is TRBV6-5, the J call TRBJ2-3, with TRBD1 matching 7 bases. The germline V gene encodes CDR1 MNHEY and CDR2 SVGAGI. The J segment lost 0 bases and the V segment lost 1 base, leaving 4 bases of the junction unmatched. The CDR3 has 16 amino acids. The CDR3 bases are TGTGCCAGCAGTTACTGGGCAGGGGGTAGCACAGATACGCAGTATTTT. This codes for CASSYWAGGSTDTQYF.

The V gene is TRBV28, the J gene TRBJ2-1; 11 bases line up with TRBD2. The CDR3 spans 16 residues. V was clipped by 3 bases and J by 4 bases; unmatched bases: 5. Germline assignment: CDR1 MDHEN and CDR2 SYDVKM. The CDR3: CASSLRWTSGYNEQFF. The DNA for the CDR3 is TGTGCCAGCAGTTTGCGGTGGACTAGCGGGTACAATGAGCAGTTCTTC.